This TCR beta chain was profiled in a study of blood T cells in healthy people across ages. Study-level background: Template switching caught about one barcoded beta molecule for each two T cells.

A second PCR, run for roughly 7 to 11 cycles, used a sample-barcoded 5' primer plus a J-beta primer mix. TCRdb passed the 5' RACE reads through MiXCR, listing each CDR3 protein once. The sample has fewer than 2,000,000 distinct CDR3 sequences, more than 35% seen once; the top ten hold approximately 22%. This CDR3 region has 14 residues. Trimming pared 4 bases from V and 4 bases from J, leaving 17 bases between. Per germline, CDR1 DFQATT and CDR2 SNEGSKA (reference sequence). This clonotype showed up just a few times. This sequence was found in a human donor in good health. The sample consisted of blood. The V call is TRBV20-1, the J call TRBJ2-7; perhaps TRBD1 as D (5 bases). The CDR3 protein is CSATTRDGAYEQYF. As DNA, the CDR3 is TGCAGTGCTACTACCAGGGATGGGGCTTACGAGCAGTACTTC.